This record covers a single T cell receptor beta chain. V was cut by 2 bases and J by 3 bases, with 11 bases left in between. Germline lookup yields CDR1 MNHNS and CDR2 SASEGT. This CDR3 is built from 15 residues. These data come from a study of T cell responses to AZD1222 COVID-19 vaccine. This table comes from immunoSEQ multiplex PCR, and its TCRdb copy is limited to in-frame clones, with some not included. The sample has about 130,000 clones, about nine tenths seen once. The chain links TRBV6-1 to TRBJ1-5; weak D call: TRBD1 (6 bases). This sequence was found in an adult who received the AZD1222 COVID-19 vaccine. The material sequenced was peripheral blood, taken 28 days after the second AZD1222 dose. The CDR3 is CASSEPQGLNQPQHF. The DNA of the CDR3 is TGTGCCAGCAGTGAACCTCAGGGGCTCAATCAGCCCCAGCATTTT.